The 5 T cell receptor beta chains below were found in one sample sequenced in a study of PD-L1 blockade in urothelial cancer. The repertoire was sequenced with immunoSEQ multiplex PCR; TCRdb's copy has only in-frame clones and lacks some. Among about 44,000 clones listed, about four fifths were seen once. This specimen consisted of PBMCs, obtained around atezolizumab (anti-PD-L1) treatment. These receptors were taken from a man in his 70s with urothelial cancer.

The chain recombines TRBV7-2 with TRBJ2-5; 8 bases map to TRBD2. Per the germline V gene, CDR1 is SGHTA and CDR2 is FQGNSA. The V gene end was trimmed by 1 base and the J gene end by 5 bases; junction bases not matched to a gene: 6. The CDR3 consists of 15 residues. In DNA form, the CDR3 reads TGTGCCAGCAGCTTAGGGCGGGGGGTGCGGGAGACCCAGTACTTC. Translated: CASSLGRGVRETQYF.

This sequence joins TRBV6-5 and TRBJ1-3, with D possibly being TRBD1 (5 bases). CDR3 length: 15 amino acids. CDR1 is MNHEY and CDR2 is SVGAGI in the germline V gene. Trimming shortened V by 2 bases and J by 4 bases, and 12 bases separated the two germline ends. The CDR3: CASSYGGMRGNTIYF. The CDR3 DNA follows: TGTGCCAGCAGTTACGGGGGGATGAGAGGAAACACCATATATTTT.

The rearrangement links TRBV9 to TRBJ1-4; TRBD1 is a possible D gene (6 bases). The CDR3 is 15 residues long. The germline CDR1 and CDR2 sequences are SGDLS and YYNGEE. Between the trimmed V and J ends, which lost 1 base and 2 bases, there was a span of 9 bases. CDR3 bases: TGTGCCAGCAGCGTAAGGGGGGGCACTAATGAAAAACTGTTTTTT. Its translation: CASSVRGGTNEKLFF.

This chain links TRBV29-1 with TRBJ2-1; D is uncertain. The ends were cut back, 1 base at V and 1 base at J, with 11 bases in the middle. The CDR3 runs to 15 residues. The germline V gene has CDR1 SQVTM and CDR2 ANQGSEA. The CDR3 loop is CSVEGGGESYNEQFF. In nucleotides, the CDR3 is TGCAGCGTTGAAGGTGGCGGTGAGTCCTACAATGAGCAGTTCTTC.

The rearrangement joins TRBV7-9 to TRBJ1-4; 7 bases fit TRBD1. Unmatched junction bases numbered 9, after V lost 1 base and J lost 7 bases. This CDR3 contains 16 residues. Germline CDR1 SEHNR, CDR2 FQNEAQ (reference sequence). This CDR3 reads CASSLGNRGLSEKLFF. CDR3 DNA sequence: TGTGCCAGCAGCTTAGGGAACAGGGGCCTAAGTGAAAAACTGTTTTTT.